Each of the 28 T cell receptor beta chains below was sequenced from the same sample in a study of blood T cell repertoires in COVID-19. Profiling relied on immunoSEQ multiplex PCR, and the TCRdb table lists in-frame clones only, not all of them. The repertoire holds some 100,000 clones, with approximately 93% as singletons. Sequencing was carried out using peripheral blood. These receptors all stem from a man aged 55 to 69 with acute or convalescent COVID-19.

J is TRBJ2-7 and V is TRBV13, with 8 bases lining up with TRBD1. Unmatched junction bases numbered 6, after V lost 3 bases and J lost 5 bases. This CDR3 spans 14 amino acids. Germline V gene sequence: CDR1 PRHDT, CDR2 FYEKMQ (reference sequence). CDR3 coding DNA: TGTGCCAGCAGCTTCGGACAGGGTATGGACGAGCAGTACTTC. Amino acid sequence: CASSFGQGMDEQYF.

This rearrangement joins TRBV6-6 to TRBJ1-3, with D maybe TRBD1 (6 bases). The CDR3 sequence is 18 residues long. The germline V and J ends were trimmed by 5 bases and 0 bases, with 20 bases remaining between them. The germline CDR1 and CDR2 sequences are MNHNY and SVGAGI (reference sequence). The CDR3 nucleotides are TGTGCCAGCAGTCGTACCCAAACCAGGACAGACTCTGGAAACACCATATATTTT. It encodes CASSRTQTRTDSGNTIYF.

The genes are TRBV19 and TRBJ2-1; weak D call: TRBD1 (5 bases). The CDR3 is 13 amino acids. Germline CDR1 LNHDA, CDR2 SQIVND (reference sequence). Trimming stripped 5 bases from V and 4 bases from J, with 9 bases between. This CDR3 reads CASSPRGYNEQFF. CDR3 nucleotide sequence: TGTGCCAGTAGTCCTAGGGGATACAATGAGCAGTTCTTC.

V usage is TRBV2 and J usage is TRBJ1-5, with a possible D match to TRBD1 (5 bases). V was shortened by 6 bases and J by 9 bases, with 18 bases between the two germline ends. Per germline, CDR1 SNHLY and CDR2 FYNNEI. The CDR3 contains 14 residues. The DNA of the CDR3 is TGTGCCAGCAGGGACCAACCGGGGCGGGGGCCCCAGCATTTT. It codes for CASRDQPGRGPQHF.

The rearrangement links TRBV3-1 (or the pseudogene TRBV3-2) to TRBJ2-7; D is perhaps TRBD2 (7 bases). The V gene's germline CDR1 is LGHDT and CDR2 YNNKEL (reference sequence). The CDR3 totals 15 residues. V was clipped by 2 bases and J by 4 bases, with 15 bases between them. The CDR3 sequence is CASSQFSGGPYEQYF. CDR3 sequence (DNA): TGTGCCAGCAGCCAATTCTCGGGGGGCCCGTACGAGCAGTACTTC.

This clone has a handful of counts. The gene calls are TRBV2 and TRBJ2-7, with TRBD2 matching over 8 bases. Losses at the gene ends were 6 bases for V and 2 bases for J; bases not matched to a gene: 6. CDR1 is SNHLY and CDR2 is FYNNEI in the germline V gene. The CDR3 runs 14 residues. The CDR3 coding sequence is TGTGCCAGCAGGGAGACTAGCGTAACCTACGAGCAGTACTTC. Protein: CASRETSVTYEQYF.

This clone was recorded once. The chain carries TRBV7-8 and TRBJ1-3; D gene uncertain. CDR1 is SGHVS and CDR2 is FQNEAQ in the germline V gene. The CDR3 is 15 amino acids. Trimming left V 3 bases short and J 4 bases short, with 13 bases between. CDR3 sequence (DNA): TGTGCCAGCAGCTTGTCTACTTTAGTCGGAAACACCATATATTTT. This gives the protein CASSLSTLVGNTIYF.

A note on this clone: Different DNA sequences within this sample yield the same CDR3. The chain links TRBV30 to TRBJ1-5, with TRBD1 matching 9 bases. Germline values: CDR1 GTSNPN, CDR2 SVGIG (reference sequence). J lost 3 bases, V lost 5 bases, and 2 bases had no gene match. The CDR3 contains 13 residues. CDR3 residues: CAWGTGLNQPQHF. CDR3 DNA sequence: TGTGCCTGGGGGACAGGGCTCAATCAGCCCCAGCATTTT.

The chain employs TRBV2 and TRBJ1-5, with D perhaps TRBD1 (6 bases). The germline V gene encodes CDR1 SNHLY and CDR2 FYNNEI. V lost 2 bases and J 6 bases, leaving 11 bases between the germline ends. The CDR3 totals 14 residues. The CDR3 here is CASSESRGPQPQHF. CDR3 nucleotides: TGTGCCAGCAGTGAAAGCAGGGGCCCTCAGCCCCAGCATTTT.

The rearrangement joins TRBV20-1 to TRBJ2-1, with TRBD2 identical over 11 bases. The CDR3 is 17 amino acids. With V trimmed by 3 bases and J by 4 bases, 11 bases remained unmatched. Germline V gene sequence: CDR1 DFQATT, CDR2 SNEGSKA (reference sequence). CDR3 in amino acids: CSASFPLAGGPYNEQFF. Here the CDR3 DNA reads TGCAGTGCTAGTTTCCCCTTAGCGGGAGGGCCTTACAATGAGCAGTTCTTC.

The rearrangement joins TRBV19 to TRBJ2-7; 10 bases are a match to TRBD2. V trimming: 3 bases; J trimming: 3 bases; junction bases outside the gene matches: 8. The CDR3 length is 16 residues. CDR1 and CDR2 (germline): LNHDA, SQIVND (reference sequence). Here the CDR3 reads CASSISRLAGGYEQYF. As DNA, the CDR3 is TGTGCCAGTAGTATCTCCAGACTAGCGGGCGGCTACGAGCAGTACTTC.

V usage is TRBV18 and J usage is TRBJ1-4; TRBD1 is a possible D gene (5 bases). Between the trimmed V and J ends, which lost 4 bases and 5 bases, there was a span of 14 bases. The CDR3 totals 15 residues. Germline V gene data show CDR1 as KGHSH and CDR2 as LQKENI. Here the CDR3 reads CASSLQRTHNEKLFF. The CDR3 DNA reads as TGTGCCAGCTCACTTCAACGGACACACAATGAAAAACTGTTTTTT.

The chain uses TRBV19 and TRBJ1-6, with D unresolved. The CDR3 loop spans 15 amino acids. V dropped 9 bases and J dropped 0 bases, with 12 bases sitting between them. CDR1 LNHDA and CDR2 SQIVND come from the germline V gene (reference sequence). Here the CDR3 DNA reads TGTGCCAGCTCTACAGAGAGCTCCTATAATTCACCCCTCCACTTT. Protein: CASSTESSYNSPLHF.

The chain combines TRBV19 with TRBJ2-6; possible D gene TRBD1, 5 bases. V was pared by 5 bases and J by 2 bases, with 10 bases between. CDR1 is LNHDA, CDR2 SQIVND, per germline (reference sequence). The CDR3 has 15 amino acids. CDR3 in amino acids: CASSPRVAGANVLTF. The CDR3 DNA follows: TGTGCCAGTAGTCCCAGGGTTGCTGGGGCCAACGTCCTGACTTTC.

The chain couples TRBV5-5 to TRBJ1-5; 8 bases are shared with TRBD1. Trimming took 4 bases from V and 4 from J; bases not matched to a gene: 7. The CDR3 length is 15 residues. CDR1 and CDR2 (germline): SGHKS, YYEKEE (reference sequence). In DNA, the CDR3 is TGTGCCAGCAGCCTCGACAGGGGCCGGAATCAGCCCCAGCATTTT. This codes for CASSLDRGRNQPQHF. The whole variable domain, remainder taken from reference TRBV5-5 and TRBJ1-5, is DAGVTQSPTHLIKTRGQQVTLRCSPISGHKSVSWYQQVLGQGPQFIFQYYEKEERGRGNFPDRFSARQFPNYSSELNVNALLLGDSALYLCASSLDRGRNQPQHFGDGTRLSIL.

The gene calls are TRBV14 and TRBJ2-1, with 7 bases lining up with TRBD1. J lost 7 bases, V lost 0 bases, and 9 bases had no gene match. Germline lookup yields CDR1 SGHDN and CDR2 FVKESK. This CDR3 has 16 residues. CDR3 sequence: CASSQEGPGGLNEQFF. The CDR3 DNA reads as TGTGCCAGCAGCCAAGAAGGGCCAGGGGGATTGAATGAGCAGTTCTTC.

The rearrangement uses TRBV27 and TRBJ1-3, with D possibly TRBD1 on 5 matching bases. The length of the CDR3 is 12 residues. Trimming shortened V by 6 bases and J by 6 bases, and 9 bases separated the two germline ends. Germline V lookup: CDR1 MNHEY, CDR2 SMNVEV (reference sequence). As DNA, the CDR3 is TGTGCCAGCAGAGGGGCTGAAAACACCATATATTTT. This codes for CASRGAENTIYF.

The chain couples TRBV27 to TRBJ1-2, with D possibly being TRBD1 (6 bases). V gave up 2 bases and J gave up 10 bases, with 17 bases separating them. The germline V gene encodes CDR1 MNHEY and CDR2 SMNVEV (reference sequence). The CDR3 loop spans 14 amino acids. The CDR3 reads CASSLGGQPINYTF. The CDR3 nucleotides are TGTGCCAGCAGTTTAGGTGGACAGCCTATAAACTACACCTTC.

This chain connects TRBV2 to TRBJ1-1; 7 bases fit TRBD1. Germline lookup yields CDR1 SNHLY and CDR2 FYNNEI. The CDR3 runs 13 residues. J lost 10 bases, V lost 4 bases, and 9 bases had no gene match. For the CDR3, the DNA is TGTGCCAGCAGTGGGGGACAGTTGTTTAGAGCTTTCTTT. Protein: CASSGGQLFRAFF.

V is TRBV4-2 and J is TRBJ2-5, with 10 bases identical to TRBD2. V was clipped by 0 bases and J by 4 bases; unmatched bases: 2. This CDR3 is 15 amino acids long. The germline V gene has CDR1 LGHNA and CDR2 YNFKEQ. CDR3 loop: CASSQESGRGETQYF. The CDR3 nucleotides read TGTGCCAGCAGCCAAGAGAGCGGGAGGGGAGAGACCCAGTACTTC.

This chain's CDR3 is CASSQEGAGVKDTQYF. The CDR3 nucleotides are TGTGCCAGCAGCCAAGAGGGCGCGGGAGTTAAAGATACGCAGTATTTT. This chain connects TRBV4-2 to TRBJ2-3; 7 bases map to TRBD2. Germline V gives CDR1 LGHNA, CDR2 YNFKEQ. Germline trimming cut 0 bases from V and 5 bases from J; bases unmatched to any gene: 8. The CDR3 loop spans 16 amino acids.

The chain links TRBV19 to TRBJ1-2, with TRBD1 as a possible D gene (6 bases). Germline-derived CDR1 and CDR2 are LNHDA and SQIVND (reference sequence). The germline V and J ends were trimmed by 3 bases and 9 bases, with 20 bases remaining between them. The CDR3 consists of 15 residues. This CDR3 is CASSILFGTQNSYTF. In DNA, the CDR3 is TGTGCCAGTAGTATTTTGTTCGGGACACAAAATAGCTACACCTTC.

The chain has TRBV18 and TRBJ1-6; D is possibly TRBD1 (5 bases). Germline V gene sequence: CDR1 KGHSH, CDR2 LQKENI. V was cut by 2 bases and J by 4 bases, with 18 bases left in between. The CDR3 totals 18 residues. The CDR3 nucleotides read TGTGCCAGCTCACCATTTCCCCTTCGTCAGGGTTATAATTCACCCCTCCACTTT. Translation gives CASSPFPLRQGYNSPLHF.

The chain is built from TRBV30 and TRBJ2-7; TRBD2 is a possible D gene (6 bases). The germline V and J ends were trimmed by 3 bases and 0 bases, with 12 bases remaining between them. This CDR3 region has 14 residues. Per germline, CDR1 GTSNPN and CDR2 SVGIG (reference sequence). CDR3 sequence reads: CAWSVRGSSYEQYF. In DNA, the CDR3 is TGTGCCTGGAGCGTCCGGGGGAGCTCCTACGAGCAGTACTTC.

Only one count was recorded for this clone. CDR3 sequence reads: CASSLLAGGGHTQYF. The CDR3, as DNA: TGTGCCAGCAGTCTACTAGCGGGAGGAGGTCATACGCAGTATTTT. The chain links TRBV2 to TRBJ2-3, with 12 bases fitting TRBD2. Germline V gene sequence: CDR1 SNHLY, CDR2 FYNNEI. The V gene end was trimmed by 5 bases and the J gene end by 7 bases; junction bases not matched to a gene: 7. There are 15 residues in the CDR3.

V and J are TRBV6-5 and TRBJ1-1; unclear D gene. This CDR3 has 13 residues. Between the trimmed V and J ends, which lost 8 bases and 7 bases, there was a span of 17 bases. Germline V gene lookup returns CDR1 MNHEY and CDR2 SVGAGI. CDR3: CASRLPFGGEAFF. CDR3 nucleotides: TGTGCCAGCCGTCTCCCATTCGGCGGTGAAGCTTTCTTT.

The chain recombines TRBV6-5 with TRBJ2-7; TRBD2 is a possible D gene (5 bases). The CDR3 has 13 amino acids. In germline, CDR1 is MNHEY, CDR2 SVGAGI. V was cut by 6 bases and J by 2 bases, with 11 bases left in between. CDR3 sequence: CASRQDGTYEQYF. CDR3 DNA: TGTGCCAGCAGGCAGGACGGGACCTACGAGCAGTACTTC.

The CDR3 bases are TGTGCCAGCGGCCCTAGCGGGAGATATGACGAGCAGTACGTC. Its translation is CASGPSGRYDEQYV. The chain recombines TRBV11-2 with TRBJ2-7, with 10 bases that match TRBD2. V shed 8 bases, J shed 5 bases, and the junction held 9 bases outside the gene matches. CDR3 length: 14 residues. Per germline, CDR1 SGHAT and CDR2 FQNNGV.